This is a list of T cell receptor beta chains from one sample in a study of CXCR3-negative and CXCR3-positive naive CD8 T cells. TCRdb reprocessed the 5' RACE reads and stores each CDR3 protein as one record, lacking DNA. Its table records about 110,000 distinct CDR3 sequences. Input material: naive CXCR3+ CD8+ T cells from blood. The receptors were gathered from a human donor in good health. Some clones in this sample may be carry-over from other donors' samples. The CDR3 runs from the conserved cysteine through the conserved F or W.

cdr3_aa	v_call	j_call
CATSRGQGLFTYEQYF	TRBV15	TRBJ2-7
CASSTDSLGGEQFF	TRBV27	TRBJ2-1
CASSLWDRTYEQYF	TRBV12-3/TRBV12-4	TRBJ2-7
CASSRGTEQETQYF	TRBV6-2/TRBV6-3	TRBJ2-5
CASSDFGLNTGELFF	TRBV6-1	TRBJ2-2
CASSQGQGGNEQFF	TRBV4-1	TRBJ2-1
CASSPSLRGELFF	TRBV28	TRBJ2-2
CATSSGGNGNQPQHF	TRBV15	TRBJ1-5
CASSLRGTHSNQPQHF	TRBV12-3/TRBV12-4	TRBJ1-5
CASSLVIAGDHNEQFF	TRBV7-9	TRBJ2-1
CSAPLAGYEQFF	TRBV20-1	TRBJ2-1
CSALLPGQELAALGQFF	TRBV29-1	TRBJ2-1
CASSYSGQVPSYEQYF	TRBV6-5	TRBJ2-7
CASSLVQGDEQFF	TRBV4-1	TRBJ2-1
CASTPKGSGSYNEQFF	TRBV7-9	TRBJ2-1
CSVEADGVSYEQYF	TRBV29-1	TRBJ2-7
CAWSVTLWDEQYF	TRBV30	TRBJ2-7
CASSLLNPYSNQPQHF	TRBV5-6	TRBJ1-5
CASSSPRTGPEKLFF	TRBV7-9	TRBJ1-4
CASSPRQGDTDTQYF	TRBV7-9	TRBJ2-3
CASSLGAYLYNEQFF	TRBV12-3/TRBV12-4	TRBJ2-1
CASSQDAGQGNYEQYF	TRBV4-3	TRBJ2-7
CASSQGGRGYTF	TRBV4-2	TRBJ1-2
CASSPSPPYEQYF	TRBV5-6	TRBJ2-7
CSARTGSSYEQYF	TRBV20-1	TRBJ2-7
CASSLNSAGATEAFF	TRBV7-2	TRBJ1-1
CASSPEIVGTEAFF	TRBV10-1	TRBJ1-1
CSARDRAQTSPYEQYF	TRBV20-1	TRBJ2-7
CASSYWGEQYF	TRBV6-2/TRBV6-3	TRBJ2-7
CASSPNRVKIVQGQPQHF	TRBV27	TRBJ1-5
CASIAGVHPANYGYTF	TRBV6-6	TRBJ1-2
CSVRQGPDYGYTF	TRBV29-1	TRBJ1-2
CASSPDRATNTEAFF	TRBV6-6	TRBJ1-1
CASSPLAGDQETQYF	TRBV6-2/TRBV6-3	TRBJ2-5
CASSFWRGTEAFF	TRBV28	TRBJ1-1
CASSLVQGDTEAFF	TRBV7-9	TRBJ1-1
CASSPTNSGTYEQYF	TRBV18	TRBJ2-7
CSVEGTGPEQYF	TRBV29-1	TRBJ2-7
CASSLALAGAPLHF	TRBV7-3	TRBJ1-6
CASSLEGETEAFF	TRBV7-9	TRBJ1-1
CASSSYTRRTDTQYF	TRBV28	TRBJ2-3
CASTPSGGGEQYF	TRBV19	TRBJ2-7
CAWSVDSYNEQFF	TRBV30	TRBJ2-1
CASSPRVGSGELFF	TRBV7-8	TRBJ2-2
CASSSTDTQYF	TRBV5-6	TRBJ2-3
CASSLPGLSSGAFF	TRBV7-9	TRBJ1-1
CASSLSPGATEAFF	TRBV27	TRBJ1-1
CASSYLAGGYQETQYF	TRBV6-5	TRBJ2-5
CSVGTGIRAGYTF	TRBV29-1	TRBJ1-2